The 4 T cell receptor beta chains below all came from one sample that was sequenced in a study of shared clonotypes between healthy human individuals. Measured with immunoSEQ multiplex PCR; TCRdb has only the in-frame clones, and not every one. The table has hundreds of thousands of clones, approximately 73% seen once. Material: memory CD4+ T cells sorted from blood. The subset is: CD45RA-negative fraction. These receptors all come from a woman aged 25 to 39 in good health.

V gene TRBV5-1 combines with J gene TRBJ2-3, with TRBD2 matching 12 bases. The CDR3 is 18 amino acids. Germline CDR1 and CDR2: SGHRS and YFSETQ. Unmatched junction bases numbered 6, after V lost 0 bases and J lost 1 base. In nucleotides, the CDR3 is TGCGCCAGCAGCTTGGGTCTAGCGGGAGGGCACGGCACAGATACGCAGTATTTT. This codes for CASSLGLAGGHGTDTQYF.

This clone was counted a few times. V and J are TRBV6-5 and TRBJ2-5; D might be TRBD1 (6 bases). V was pared by 10 bases and J by 1 base, with 10 bases between. Germline CDR1 is MNHEY and CDR2 is SVGAGI. The CDR3 covers 12 residues. The CDR3 sequence: CAITDSQETQYF. CDR3 coding DNA: TGTGCCATTACGGACAGCCAAGAGACCCAGTACTTC.

There are a few counts of this clone. DNA of the CDR3: TGTGCCAGCAGCGCGGGACTAAGCTCCTACGAGCAGTACTTC. This encodes CASSAGLSSYEQYF. The chain combines TRBV7-2 with TRBJ2-7, with TRBD2 matching 7 bases. Looked up from germline, CDR1 is SGHTA and CDR2 is FQGNSA. V dropped 5 bases and J dropped 0; count of bases not matched to a gene: 4. The CDR3 has 14 residues.

This clone was seen many times. CDR3 residues: CASSQGVLRGGSYEQYF. CDR3 DNA sequence: TGTGCCAGCAGCCAAGGCGTTCTAAGGGGCGGGTCCTACGAGCAGTACTTC. This chain joins TRBV14 and TRBJ2-7; D is perhaps TRBD1 or TRBD2 (5 bases each). The CDR3 contains 17 residues. The ends were cut back, 1 base at V and 1 base at J, with 17 bases in the middle. Germline V gene data show CDR1 as SGHDN and CDR2 as FVKESK.